This TCR beta chain was observed in a study of T cells in localized non-small cell lung cancer. As regards this clone: Its antigen is as yet unknown.

Generated by immunoSEQ multiplex PCR, the TCRdb table keeps only in-frame clones and is missing some. The data show roughly 11,000 clones, approximately 31% seen once. General observations from the study: Those with higher blood T cell density had longer overall survival. Exceeding tumor, uninvolved adjacent lung had the highest T cell clonality. Adjacent lung had a median around 60 of the 100 largest tumor clones. Without multi-region sequencing, intratumor heterogeneity could not be excluded.

The sequence was obtained from a man aged 35-69 years with stage I lung adenocarcinoma. The sample here was lung tumor tissue, taken before any cancer treatment.

This CDR3 reads CATGQANTEAFF. The CDR3 nucleotides read TGTGCCACCGGACAGGCCAACACTGAAGCTTTCTTT. The chain uses TRBV6-8 and TRBJ1-1; 7 nucleotides agree with TRBD1. With V trimmed by 10 bases and J by 2 bases, 4 bases remained unmatched. CDR1 is MNHGY and CDR2 is SAAAGT in the germline V gene. This CDR3 has 12 amino acids.